A single sample gave rise to the 8 T cell receptor beta chains below, sequenced in a study of blood T cell repertoires in COVID-19. The assay was immunoSEQ multiplex PCR, and TCRdb's table has in-frame clones only and misses some. Among hundreds of thousands of clones listed, around 82% were seen once. The specimen was peripheral blood. These receptors originate from a human donor in a cohort sampled during active COVID-19.

The chain has TRBV3-1 (or the pseudogene TRBV3-2) and TRBJ1-2; D unclear. CDR1 LGHDT and CDR2 YNNKEL come from the germline V gene (reference sequence). The CDR3 extends over 16 amino acids. Trimming took 1 base from V and 3 from J, leaving 15 bases between them. The CDR3 loop reads CASSQGHAGADYGYTF. For the CDR3, the DNA is TGTGCCAGCAGCCAAGGGCACGCGGGCGCGGACTATGGCTACACCTTC.

V and J are TRBV6-5 and TRBJ2-7; a weak D match, TRBD2 (7 bases). The CDR3 has 15 amino acids. Trimming took 1 base from V and 0 from J, leaving 10 bases between them. Germline assignment: CDR1 MNHEY and CDR2 SVGAGI. The DNA of the CDR3 is TGTGCCAGCAGTTACTGGGGGGGGCTCTCCTACGAGCAGTACTTC. Translation: CASSYWGGLSYEQYF.

The chain has TRBV18 and TRBJ1-2; D gene unclear. Germline values: CDR1 KGHSH, CDR2 LQKENI. Trimming removed 2 bases from V and 7 bases from J, with 17 bases in between. The CDR3 loop spans 15 amino acids. CDR3 residues: CASSPKEGGLIGYTF. The CDR3 DNA follows: TGTGCCAGCTCACCAAAAGAAGGAGGGCTTATTGGCTACACCTTC.

The chain employs TRBV5-1 and TRBJ2-1; 13 bases fit TRBD2. J lost 5 bases, V lost 2 bases, and 7 bases had no gene match. In germline, CDR1 is SGHRS, CDR2 YFSETQ. This CDR3 is built from 17 residues. The CDR3 DNA reads as TGCGCCAGCAGCTTAAGGGGGACTAGCGGGAATAACAATGAGCAGTTCTTC. Residues: CASSLRGTSGNNNEQFF.

The chain recombines TRBV5-8 with TRBJ2-1; tentative D call: TRBD2 (5 bases). V was cut by 4 bases and J by 8 bases, with 19 bases left in between. The CDR3 runs to 15 residues. CDR1 is SGHTS, CDR2 YDEGEE, per germline. The CDR3 sequence: CASSTSASRPDEQFF. CDR3 DNA sequence: TGTGCCAGCAGCACCTCGGCTAGCCGCCCCGATGAGCAGTTCTTC.

The chain carries TRBV6-5 and TRBJ1-3, with D maybe TRBD1 (6 bases). CDR1 is MNHEY and CDR2 is SVGAGI in the germline V gene. CDR3 length equals 14 residues. V lost 6 bases, J lost 2 bases, and 11 bases lay in between. In DNA form, the CDR3 reads TGTGCCAGCAGACGGGACACGGCTGGAAACACCATATATTTT. Translated, it gives CASRRDTAGNTIYF.

V and J are TRBV6-2 or TRBV6-3 and TRBJ2-3, with no clear D. The CDR3 has 14 residues. V was cut by 6 bases and J by 1 base, with 11 bases left in between. Germline CDR1 MNHEY, CDR2 SVGEGT. CDR3 amino acids: CASSPVSRTDTQYF. The CDR3 bases are TGTGCCAGCAGCCCCGTTAGCCGCACAGATACGCAGTATTTT.

The chain couples TRBV19 to TRBJ2-3, with 8 bases fitting TRBD1. The CDR3 runs to 15 residues. Germline V gene lookup returns CDR1 LNHDA and CDR2 SQIVND (reference sequence). V shed 6 bases, J shed 2 bases, and the junction held 7 bases outside the gene matches. CDR3 in amino acids: CASRDRAIFTDTQYF. The DNA of the CDR3 is TGTGCCAGTAGGGACAGGGCCATTTTCACAGATACGCAGTATTTT. Filled out from reference TRBV19 and TRBJ2-3, the complete variable domain reads DGGITQSPKYLFRKEGQNVTLSCEQNLNHDAMYWYRQDPGQGLRLIYYSQIVNDFQKGDIAEGYSVSREKKESFPLTVTSAQKNPTAFYLCASRDRAIFTDTQYFGPGTRLTVL.